The sequence of this T cell receptor beta chain was determined in a study of early T cells in non-severe SARS-CoV-2 infection. Looking at the study overall: With bulk RNA from unsorted whole blood as input, sequencing yielded unpaired chains.

This clonotype was recorded at least ten times. Its antigen is unknown. Study results and limitations: Matching against VDJdb likely underestimated virus-specific expansions, favoring anti-spike CD8.

Germline CDR1 is LNHDA and CDR2 is SQIVND (reference sequence). This CDR3 is 12 amino acids long. The V gene lost 4 bases and the J gene lost 7 bases, with 8 bases spanning the gap. Individual cDNA molecules were tagged with unique molecular identifiers, the study reported. TCRdb recomputed calls from the 5' RACE reads with MiXCR, one row per CDR3 protein. This sample has about 52,000 distinct CDR3 sequences, with more than 9.5% found just once. Sample: whole blood. The V gene is TRBV19, the J gene TRBJ1-5; no definite D call. The origin of this receptor is an adult who was a healthcare worker with PCR-confirmed SARS-CoV-2 infection or an uninfected control (not recorded which). In nucleotides, the CDR3 is TGTGCCAGTAGTAGGTCGGTCCAGCCCCAGCATTTT. Translated: CASSRSVQPQHF.